One sample yielded the 19 T cell receptor beta chains listed below, sequenced in a study of blood T cells in healthy people across ages (dated by TCRdb to about 2015). Libraries were constructed by 5' RACE. The instrument given in TCRdb is Illumina HiSeq 2500. A second PCR of about 7 to 12 cycles was run with a J-beta primer mix and a sample-barcoded 5' primer. TCRdb redid the processing of the public reads, applying fastp at Q25 and MiXCR, and retained in-frame beta chains. Each record represents a unique CDR3 protein, reported with the most common genes and DNA among its rows. For this sample the table gives about 1.1 million distinct CDR3 sequences, of which less than 45% were detected only once. About 12% of the sample is in the top ten clones. Sequencing was done on a sample of blood. These receptors originate from a man younger than 35 in good health.

This clonotype was observed a few times. The chain couples TRBV6-5 to TRBJ2-3; a possible D gene is TRBD1 (7 bases). Germline CDR1 and CDR2: MNHEY and SVGAGI. CDR3 size: 13 residues. V lost 6 bases and J lost 3, with 10 bases in between. CDR3 coding DNA: TGTGCCAGCAGACAGGGGAGGACAGATACGCAGTATTTT. Residues: CASRQGRTDTQYF.

This clonotype appeared a few times. The genes are TRBV27 and TRBJ2-4, with D perhaps given as TRBD1 or TRBD2 (5 bases each). This CDR3 is built from 15 residues. V lost 5 bases and J lost 0, with 11 bases in between. Germline values: CDR1 MNHEY, CDR2 SMNVEV (reference sequence). The CDR3 DNA sequence: TGTGCCAGCAGTGCAGGGAGCTTAGCCAAAAACATTCAGTACTTC. It encodes CASSAGSLAKNIQYF.

This clonotype appeared a few times. The rearrangement uses TRBV4-2 and TRBJ1-6; D is ambiguous. The CDR3 runs 18 residues. Trimming removed 2 bases at V and 0 bases at J, with 14 bases between. Germline assignment: CDR1 LGHNA and CDR2 YNFKEQ. The chain's CDR3 is CASSQPSDMSSYNSPLHF. CDR3 DNA sequence: TGTGCCAGCAGCCAACCCTCAGACATGAGCTCCTATAATTCACCCCTCCACTTT.

This clonotype was recorded a few times. The chain couples TRBV18 to TRBJ2-1, with D perhaps TRBD1 or TRBD2 (6 bases each). From germline, CDR1 is KGHSH and CDR2 LQKENI. This CDR3 region has 14 residues. Trimming shortened V by 6 bases and J by 4 bases, and 13 bases separated the two germline ends. CDR3 region: CASSPGAVYNEQFF. DNA for the CDR3: TGTGCCAGCTCCCCGGGGGCAGTTTACAATGAGCAGTTCTTC.

The chain links TRBV29-1 to TRBJ1-1, with unresolved D. CDR1 is SQVTM and CDR2 is ANQGSEA in the germline V gene. Trimming cost V 6 bases and J 3 bases, with 11 bases left between them. The CDR3 is 12 amino acids. CDR3 sequence reads: CSVVQADTEAFF. The CDR3 DNA follows: TGCAGCGTCGTCCAGGCGGACACTGAAGCTTTCTTT.

In its sample, this clonotype was seen a few times. This sequence joins TRBV7-3 and TRBJ2-1; TRBD1 aligns across 7 bases. CDR1 and CDR2 (germline): SGHTA, FQGTGA. Unmatched junction bases numbered 8, after V lost 0 bases and J lost 6 bases. The CDR3 length is 16 residues. The DNA of the CDR3 is TGTGCCAGCAGCTTAACCGGACAGGTTCGAGGCAATGAGCAGTTCTTC. Protein product: CASSLTGQVRGNEQFF.

J is TRBJ1-2 and V is TRBV7-2, with 8 bases aligning to TRBD1. The V gene end was trimmed by 3 bases and the J gene end by 0 bases; junction bases not matched to a gene: 3. CDR1 is SGHTA and CDR2 is FQGNSA in the germline V gene. The CDR3 loop spans 15 amino acids. The CDR3 is CASSLDRAPNYGYTF. CDR3 sequence (DNA): TGTGCCAGCAGCTTGGACAGGGCCCCTAACTATGGCTACACCTTC.

The rearrangement uses TRBV3-1 and TRBJ2-1; 9 bases line up with TRBD2. Trimming cost V 4 bases and J 8 bases; bases outside gene matches: 12. Germline V lookup: CDR1 LGHDT, CDR2 YNNKEL (reference sequence). This CDR3 spans 16 amino acids. CDR3 sequence: CASSPFGAGGQDEQFF. DNA for the CDR3: TGTGCCAGCAGCCCCTTTGGAGCGGGGGGCCAGGATGAGCAGTTCTTC.

V is TRBV5-1 and J is TRBJ1-1; TRBD1 matches at 9 bases. V lost 3 bases and J lost 3; bases outside the gene matches: 3. The CDR3 runs 14 residues. The V gene's germline CDR1 is SGHRS and CDR2 YFSETQ. CDR3 protein: CASSYGDRDTEAFF. In nucleotides, the CDR3 is TGCGCCAGCAGCTACGGGGACAGGGACACTGAAGCTTTCTTT.

The chain is built from TRBV2 and TRBJ2-1; D may be TRBD2 (6 bases). The CDR3 runs 13 residues. V shed 8 bases and J shed 12 bases, with 20 bases lying between them. Per the germline V gene, CDR1 is SNHLY and CDR2 is FYNNEI. The CDR3 nucleotides read TGTGCCAGCGGTAGACTAGTAGGCGATGGGCAGTTCTTC. Translating gives CASGRLVGDGQFF.

The V call is TRBV6-5, the J call TRBJ2-3; D ambiguous. The CDR3 contains 14 residues. V was clipped by 8 bases and J by 2 bases, with 14 bases between them. Per germline, CDR1 MNHEY and CDR2 SVGAGI. This chain's CDR3 is CASGAARHTDTQYF. In nucleotides, the CDR3 is TGTGCCAGCGGAGCCGCACGGCACACAGATACGCAGTATTTT.

The chain joins TRBV11-2 to TRBJ1-2; a possible D gene is TRBD1 (5 bases). Germline-derived CDR1 and CDR2 are SGHAT and FQNNGV. The CDR3 consists of 15 residues. Trimming took 0 bases from V and 8 from J, leaving 16 bases between them. The CDR3 loop reads CASSLEVEGTIGYTF. In DNA form, the CDR3 reads TGTGCCAGCAGCTTAGAAGTTGAGGGGACTATAGGCTACACCTTC.

The rearrangement links TRBV5-1 to TRBJ2-5; D not certain. The CDR3 runs 14 residues. In germline, CDR1 is SGHRS, CDR2 YFSETQ. V dropped 2 bases and J dropped 2 bases, with 10 bases sitting between them. The CDR3 DNA sequence: TGCGCCAGCAGCTTACTTTCGATACAAGAGACCCAGTACTTC. Its translation is CASSLLSIQETQYF. The entire variable domain, with the rest obtained from reference TRBV5-1 and TRBJ2-5, is as follows: KAGVTQTPRYLIKTRGQQVTLSCSPISGHRSVSWYQQTPGQGLQFLFEYFSETQRNKGNFPGRFSGRQFSNSRSEMNVSTLELGDSALYLCASSLLSIQETQYFGPGTRLLVL.

The chain couples TRBV13 to TRBJ2-1; D remains ambiguous. There are 15 residues in the CDR3. V was pared by 0 bases and J by 5 bases, with 11 bases between. Germline CDR1 reads PRHDT; CDR2 reads FYEKMQ (reference sequence). The CDR3 region is CASSLGNPTNNEQFF. Here the CDR3 DNA reads TGTGCCAGCAGCTTAGGGAACCCCACCAACAATGAGCAGTTCTTC.

This clonotype occurred many times. The rearrangement joins TRBV5-1 to TRBJ1-2, with TRBD1 matching over 8 bases. Germline values: CDR1 SGHRS, CDR2 YFSETQ. The CDR3 runs to 13 residues. The V and J ends lost 5 bases and 6 bases, in that order; junction bases with no gene match: 6. CDR3 sequence reads: CASSLGQEDGYTF. The CDR3 nucleotides are TGCGCCAGCAGTCTGGGACAGGAGGATGGCTACACCTTC. Full variable domain (remainder filled in from reference TRBV5-1 and TRBJ1-2): KAGVTQTPRYLIKTRGQQVTLSCSPISGHRSVSWYQQTPGQGLQFLFEYFSETQRNKGNFPGRFSGRQFSNSRSEMNVSTLELGDSALYLCASSLGQEDGYTFGSGTRLTVV.

This chain links TRBV30 with TRBJ1-2, with D perhaps TRBD1 (5 bases). The CDR3 is made up of 15 amino acids. Germline V gives CDR1 GTSNPN, CDR2 SVGIG (reference sequence). V was trimmed by 1 base and J by 0 bases, leaving 12 bases between them. This CDR3 is CAWSGRGRPNYGYTF. The CDR3, as DNA: TGTGCCTGGAGTGGCCGGGGCAGACCTAACTATGGCTACACCTTC.

In this sample, this clonotype turned up a few times. The chain couples TRBV3-1 to TRBJ2-3; 7 bases are shared with TRBD2. The length of the CDR3 is 15 residues. With 5 bases clipped from V and 2 bases from J, the junction kept 7 bases outside the gene matches. CDR1 LGHDT and CDR2 YNNKEL come from the germline V gene (reference sequence). CDR3: CASSDPGLPTDTQYF. The CDR3 DNA reads TGTGCCAGCAGCGACCCGGGACTACCCACAGATACGCAGTATTTT.

J is TRBJ1-4 and V is TRBV4-3, with D perhaps TRBD1 (6 bases). This CDR3 comprises 17 residues. The V end lost 4 bases, the J end lost 5 bases, and 20 bases lay between the germline ends. Germline V gene lookup returns CDR1 LGHNA and CDR2 YSLEER. The CDR3 DNA is TGCGCCAGCAGCCGGACAGCCCCAGTTGGCAAAAATGAAAAACTGTTTTTT. This translates into CASSRTAPVGKNEKLFF.

The chain combines TRBV20-1 with TRBJ2-1; D may correspond to TRBD1 or TRBD2 (5 bases each). The DNA end lines up better with TRBJ2-7; the J call may be wrong. This CDR3 has 13 residues. Looked up from germline, CDR1 is DFQATT and CDR2 is SNEGSKA (reference sequence). The CDR3, as DNA: TGCAGTGCTAGCTGGGGGTCCTACAATGAGCAGTACTTC. Protein product: CSASWGSYNEQYF.